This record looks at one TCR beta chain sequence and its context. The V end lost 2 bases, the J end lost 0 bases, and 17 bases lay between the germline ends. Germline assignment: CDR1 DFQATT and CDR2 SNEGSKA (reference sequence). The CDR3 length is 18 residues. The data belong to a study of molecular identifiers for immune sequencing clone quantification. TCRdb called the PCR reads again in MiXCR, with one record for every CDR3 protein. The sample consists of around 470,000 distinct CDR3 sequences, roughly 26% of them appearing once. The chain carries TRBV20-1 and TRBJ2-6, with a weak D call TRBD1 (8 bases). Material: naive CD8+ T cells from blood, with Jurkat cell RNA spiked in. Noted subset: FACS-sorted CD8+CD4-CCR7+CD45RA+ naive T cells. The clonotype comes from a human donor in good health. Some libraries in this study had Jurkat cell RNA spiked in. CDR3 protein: CSARCLTGDYSGANVLTF. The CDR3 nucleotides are TGCAGTGCTAGATGCTTGACAGGGGACTACTCTGGGGCCAACGTCCTGACTTTC.